The source of this T cell receptor beta chain is a study of blood T cell repertoires in COVID-19. Across the study: Sites across the United States, Italy and Spain contributed samples from acute and convalescent COVID-19. Sources were T cells, B-cell-depleted T cells, or PBMCs; the material itself was cDNA or gDNA.

This clone came up a few times. Mismatch with germline at one junction end may stem from a read error. The CDR3 spans 15 residues. Looked up from germline, CDR1 is SGHRS and CDR2 is YFSETQ. In the original workflow: Amplified reference gene primers provided the basis for estimating nucleated cell counts. TCRdb's copy holds only in-frame clones and misses some; the assay was immunoSEQ multiplex PCR. The V and J calls and the clone size are those of that table, but D and trimming were determined from the DNA. Of a few hundred thousand clones in the sample, approximately 87% were seen once. The rearrangement uses TRBV5-1 and TRBJ1-6; no clear D. Sequencing was done on a sample of peripheral blood. This clonotype originated in a man between 60 and 75 years old who had recovered from COVID-19. The CDR3 sequence is CASRLGNGVYSPLHF. CDR3 coding DNA: TGCGCCAGCAGGTTGGGGAACGGGGTATATTCACCCCTCCACTTT.